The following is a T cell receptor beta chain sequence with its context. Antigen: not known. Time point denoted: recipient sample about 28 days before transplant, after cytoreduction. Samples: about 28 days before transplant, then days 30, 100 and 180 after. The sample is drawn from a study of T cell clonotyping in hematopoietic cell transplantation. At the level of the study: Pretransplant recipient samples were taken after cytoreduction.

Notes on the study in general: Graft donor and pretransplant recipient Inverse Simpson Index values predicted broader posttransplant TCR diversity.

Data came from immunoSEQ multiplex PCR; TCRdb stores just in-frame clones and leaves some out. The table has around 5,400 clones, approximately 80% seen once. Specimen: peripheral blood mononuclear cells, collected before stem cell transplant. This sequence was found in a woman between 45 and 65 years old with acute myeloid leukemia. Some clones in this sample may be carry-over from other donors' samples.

The CDR3 sequence is CASSLAGAGTEAFF. As DNA, the CDR3 is TGCGCCAGCAGCTTGGCAGGGGCAGGGACTGAAGCTTTCTTT. The chain has TRBV5-1 and TRBJ1-1; D is possibly TRBD1 (6 bases). The germline CDR1 and CDR2 sequences are SGHRS and YFSETQ. The CDR3 length is 14 residues. The V and J ends lost 0 bases and 5 bases respectively, with 11 bases between them. The full variable domain, in which reference TRBV5-1 and TRBJ1-1 provide the parts outside the CDR3, is KAGVTQTPRYLIKTRGQQVTLSCSPISGHRSVSWYQQTPGQGLQFLFEYFSETQRNKGNFPGRFSGRQFSNSRSEMNVSTLELGDSALYLCASSLAGAGTEAFFGQGTRLTVV.